Reported below is one T cell receptor beta chain. Its specificity is unknown. The table came from immunoSEQ multiplex PCR; TCRdb's copy has only in-frame clones and leaves some out. The data contain around 5,900 clones, around three fifths of them singletons. Germline loops: CDR1 SQVTM, CDR2 ANQGSEA. This CDR3 comprises 13 residues. After removal of 5 bases from V and 6 bases from J, the junction contained 7 bases not matched to a gene. These data are taken from a study of CD8 T cell repertoires and HIV-1 epitope variants. Study summary: Separate wells received one of Twenty-five Gag or Nef variant peptides. Study results and caveats: Of fewer than 10 antigen-specific beta clonotypes, about six appeared to cross-react with escape variants.

This chain connects TRBV29-1 to TRBJ2-3; 8 nucleotides match TRBD2. This receptor was obtained from a male donor with HIV. Sequencing was performed on cultured CD8+ T cells derived from PBMCs. The CDR3 DNA follows: TGCAGCGTTACCGGGACTAGATCCGATACGCAGTATTTT. Translating gives CSVTGTRSDTQYF.